Included here is one T cell receptor beta chain sequence, with context. The data stem from a study of CD8 T cells in ankylosing spondylitis. TCRdb reprocessed the 5' RACE reads via MiXCR and lists one record per CDR3 protein. The data hold nearly 250,000 distinct CDR3 sequences, with under 35% observed a single time. The CDR3 loop spans 18 amino acids. V was shortened by 1 base and J by 4 bases, with 25 bases between the two germline ends. Germline V gives CDR1 DFQATT, CDR2 SNEGSKA (reference sequence). The chain joins TRBV20-1 to TRBJ1-2, with D possibly TRBD1 on 6 matching bases. The sequencing input was blood, either unsorted or a sorted T cell fraction (not recorded which). The clonotype comes from a male donor with ankylosing spondylitis or in good health (not recorded which). The CDR3 DNA reads as TGCAGTGCTAGAGCGACACAGGGCCCCCTACCATCCTTCTATGGCTACACCTTC. Amino acid sequence: CSARATQGPLPSFYGYTF.